This T cell receptor (beta chain) stems from a study of cytomegalovirus exposure and HLA in healthy donors. Study conclusions and caveats: Most of the CMV-associated TCR beta chains (in a later analysis) appeared to be HLA-restricted. Prediction of most subjects' HLA-A and HLA-B alleles by TCR beta sequences was reportedly accurate. Researchers counted roughly 150 TCR beta chains as cytomegalovirus-associated. A few chains tied to CMV proved CMV antigen-specific in vitro.

This PCR relied on a set of 60 Vbeta primers and 13 Jbeta primers. The assay was immunoSEQ multiplex PCR, and TCRdb's table has in-frame clones only and misses some. The sample holds fewer than 200,000 clones, 75% to 85% seen once. This clone was counted a single time. Its antigen is unknown. CDR1 is MNHEY and CDR2 is SVGAGI in the germline V gene. The CDR3 has 13 residues. Between the trimmed V and J ends, which lost 2 bases and 6 bases, there was a span of 11 bases. Input material: PBMCs. The rearrangement joins TRBV6-5 to TRBJ2-7; D not resolved. The source is a man aged 25 to 45 in good health and CMV-seronegative. CDR3 protein: CASSYLPRGEQYF. The CDR3 DNA sequence: TGTGCCAGCAGTTACCTACCCCGCGGCGAGCAGTACTTC.